The 11 T cell receptor beta chains below were found in one sample sequenced in a study of OX40 agonist ivuxolimab in advanced cancers. TCRdb's table, derived via immunoSEQ multiplex PCR, lists solely in-frame clones and lacks some. The sample shows 15,000 to 20,000 clones, 80% to 90% of them seen only once. The sample was CD4+ or CD8+ T cells sorted from blood, taken in a trial of the OX40 agonist ivuxolimab. These receptor sequences come from an adult with an advanced solid tumor such as melanoma, head and neck, liver or kidney cancer.

This clone was detected ten times or more. The J gene is TRBJ2-5, the V gene TRBV9, with D tentatively TRBD1 (6 bases). CDR3 length: 14 amino acids. Germline loops: CDR1 SGDLS, CDR2 YYNGEE. V dropped 0 bases and J dropped 3 bases, with 9 bases sitting between them. The CDR3: CASSVAGVEETQYF. The DNA of the CDR3 is TGTGCCAGCAGCGTAGCAGGGGTCGAAGAGACCCAGTACTTC.

The chain employs TRBV5-6 and TRBJ1-2, with a weak D call TRBD1 (6 bases). CDR3 length: 17 amino acids. The germline V gene encodes CDR1 SGHDT and CDR2 YYEEEE. V shed 2 bases and J shed 6 bases, with 23 bases lying between them. CDR3 nucleotide sequence: TGTGCCAGCAGCTTACCGCGGGACATTCCGACCCTAAATGGCTACACCTTC. Protein product: CASSLPRDIPTLNGYTF.

The genes are TRBV10-1 and TRBJ1-5; D is possibly TRBD1 (5 bases). The length of the CDR3 is 14 residues. Germline-derived CDR1 and CDR2 are WNHNN and SYGVQD (reference sequence). Trimming took off 0 bases at V and 4 bases at J, with 7 bases between the two ends. CDR3 DNA sequence: TGCGCCAGCAGTGAGTCGGGACTGAATCAGCCCCAGCATTTT. Protein sequence: CASSESGLNQPQHF.

The CDR3 sequence is CASSSALAGVTGELFF. The CDR3 region has the DNA TGTGCCAGCAGCTCCGCGCTAGCGGGAGTCACCGGGGAGCTGTTTTTT. The rearrangement links TRBV13 to TRBJ2-2, with TRBD2 identical over 10 bases. Germline V CDR1 and CDR2: PRHDT, FYEKMQ (reference sequence). The CDR3 is 16 amino acids. Germline trimming cut 4 bases from V and 4 bases from J; bases unmatched to any gene: 6. The entire variable domain, with the rest obtained from reference TRBV13 and TRBJ2-2, is as follows: AAGVIQSPRHLIKEKRETATLKCYPIPRHDTVYWYQQGPGQDPQFLISFYEKMQSDKGSIPDRFSAQQFSDYHSELNMSSLELGDSALYFCASSSALAGVTGELFFGEGSRLTVL.

The chain joins TRBV7-9 to TRBJ2-5, with D unresolved. Trimming removed 1 base from V and 3 bases from J, with 9 bases in between. The CDR3 extends over 14 amino acids. CDR1 is SEHNR, CDR2 FQNEAQ, per germline (reference sequence). The CDR3 DNA reads TGTGCCAGCAGCTTAGTATTGGAGAAAGAGACCCAGTACTTC. This codes for CASSLVLEKETQYF.

The chain joins TRBV28 to TRBJ2-5; D gene uncertain. Trimming shortened V by 5 bases and J by 4 bases, and 11 bases separated the two germline ends. The CDR3 totals 13 residues. CDR1 and CDR2 (germline): MDHEN, SYDVKM. The CDR3 is CASSPPTTETQYF. In DNA, the CDR3 is TGTGCCAGCAGTCCGCCCACAACAGAGACCCAGTACTTC.

The CDR3 DNA sequence: TGTGCCAGCAGTCCAACAGGGATTCGGTTTTACGAGCAGTACTTC. This translates into CASSPTGIRFYEQYF. This sequence joins TRBV6-1 and TRBJ2-7; D might be TRBD1 (6 bases). Trimming took 5 bases from V and 4 from J, leaving 18 bases between them. From germline, CDR1 is MNHNS and CDR2 SASEGT. The CDR3 is 15 residues long.

The chain employs TRBV7-9 and TRBJ2-1; D is uncertain. CDR3 length: 12 amino acids. In germline, CDR1 is SEHNR, CDR2 FQNEAQ (reference sequence). V lost 5 bases and J lost 8, with 10 bases in between. The CDR3 spells CASSNTPDEQFF. The CDR3 nucleotides read TGTGCCAGCAGCAACACGCCCGATGAGCAGTTCTTC.

The chain is built from TRBV5-6 and TRBJ2-5, with TRBD1 identical over 8 bases. Germline-derived CDR1 and CDR2 are SGHDT and YYEEEE. V lost 0 bases and J lost 5; bases outside the gene matches: 15. This CDR3 contains 18 residues. The DNA of the CDR3 is TGTGCCAGCAGCTTGGCTGGCGGACAGGGACTGATTGAGGAGACCCAGTACTTC. This codes for CASSLAGGQGLIEETQYF. The full variable domain, rest sourced from reference TRBV5-6 and TRBJ2-5, is DAGVTQSPTHLIKTRGQQVTLRCSPKSGHDTVSWYQQALGQGPQFIFQYYEEEERQRGNFPDRFSGHQFPNYSSELNVNALLLGDSALYLCASSLAGGQGLIEETQYFGPGTRLLVL.

The V gene is TRBV27, the J gene TRBJ2-2; possible D gene TRBD2, 5 bases. This CDR3 has 16 amino acids. With 5 bases removed from V and 0 bases from J, the gap between germline ends came to 13 bases. Per germline, CDR1 MNHEY and CDR2 SMNVEV (reference sequence). DNA of the CDR3: TGTGCCAGCAGTCCCCCGGGGTTGGCGAACACCGGGGAGCTGTTTTTT. Its translation is CASSPPGLANTGELFF.

The V and J genes are TRBV21-1 and TRBJ2-5; the tabulated D call, TRBD2, remains unverified against the DNA. TRBV21-1 is noted as a pseudogene. The CDR3 is made up of 13 amino acids. CDR3 in DNA: TGTGCCAGCAGCAGAGAGAACCAAGAGACCCAGTACTTC. Translation: CASSRENQETQYF.